Below, 24 T cell receptor beta chains from the same sample are listed, as sequenced in a study of control samples from healthy donors and cancer patients. Here immunoSEQ multiplex PCR was the method, and the copy in TCRdb shows in-frame clones only, minus some. The top ten hold 12% to 15% of the sample, which has roughly 100,000 clones, about 86% seen once. Sequencing was done on a sample of blood. These receptors all stem from a young man in good health.

The rearrangement links TRBV3-1 (or the pseudogene TRBV3-2) to TRBJ1-1; tentative D call: TRBD1 (5 bases). Germline values: CDR1 LGHDT, CDR2 YNNKEL (reference sequence). This CDR3 comprises 17 residues. Trimming took 0 bases from V and 0 from J, leaving 14 bases between them. CDR3 sequence: CASSQDQQGRLNTEAFF. The DNA for the CDR3 is TGTGCCAGCAGCCAAGACCAGCAGGGACGCCTGAACACTGAAGCTTTCTTT.

This clone showed up just once. This chain joins TRBV9 and TRBJ1-1; D is unresolved. The V gene lost 4 bases and the J gene lost 3 bases, with 16 bases spanning the gap. This CDR3 comprises 15 residues. Germline CDR1 and CDR2: SGDLS and YYNGEE. CDR3 nucleotide sequence: TGTGCCAGCAGCCCCCCGGGAGCTACGTACACTGAAGCTTTCTTT. The encoded protein is CASSPPGATYTEAFF.

Only one count was recorded for this clone. V usage is TRBV24-1 and J usage is TRBJ2-7; TRBD1 matches 11 bases. With 3 bases clipped from V and 7 bases from J, the junction kept 7 bases outside the gene matches. Germline CDR1 KGHDR, CDR2 SFDVKD. The CDR3 consists of 15 residues. This CDR3 is CATSDPGTGGFEQYF. In DNA, the CDR3 is TGTGCCACCAGTGATCCCGGGACAGGGGGTTTTGAGCAGTACTTC.

The genes are TRBV6-6 and TRBJ2-3, with D possibly being TRBD2 (7 bases). Looked up from germline, CDR1 is MNHNY and CDR2 is SVGAGI (reference sequence). The CDR3 sequence is 12 residues long. Trimming shortened V by 10 bases and J by 4 bases, and 12 bases separated the two germline ends. CDR3 nucleotide sequence: TGTGCCACCGAAGGGGGGGCAGATACGCAGTATTTT. Its protein product is CATEGGADTQYF.

The sample holds one count of this clone. The chain is built from TRBV9 and TRBJ2-3; 11 positions match TRBD2. This CDR3 has 17 amino acids. Germline values: CDR1 SGDLS, CDR2 YYNGEE. The junction had 7 bases not matched to a gene; V was cut back by 2 bases and J by 2 bases. The CDR3 loop is CASSVRGLAANTDTQYF. The CDR3 DNA sequence: TGTGCCAGCAGCGTCAGGGGACTAGCGGCTAACACAGATACGCAGTATTTT.

V gene TRBV30 combines with J gene TRBJ2-2, with D possibly being TRBD1 or TRBD2 (5 bases each). Germline CDR1 is GTSNPN and CDR2 is SVGIG (reference sequence). Trimming stripped 5 bases from V and 9 bases from J, with 13 bases between. The CDR3 covers 12 residues. CDR3 sequence (DNA): TGTGCCTGGTCGGGGACCGACCGGGAGCTGTTTTTT. Residues: CAWSGTDRELFF.

The chain employs TRBV28 and TRBJ2-7; the match to TRBD2 covers 7 bases. The CDR3 spans 15 residues. The junction had 10 bases not matched to a gene; V was cut back by 8 bases and J by 0 bases. Germline assignment: CDR1 MDHEN and CDR2 SYDVKM. DNA of the CDR3: TGTGCCAGCTTTGGACTAGGGGTAAGCTCCTACGAGCAGTACTTC. Amino acid sequence: CASFGLGVSSYEQYF.

The chain employs TRBV24-1 and TRBJ2-1, with D maybe TRBD1 (5 bases). CDR1 and CDR2 (germline): KGHDR, SFDVKD. With 4 bases removed from V and 8 bases from J, the gap between germline ends came to 17 bases. The CDR3 runs 15 residues. The CDR3: CATSEMGLRGDEQFF. Here the CDR3 DNA reads TGTGCCACCAGTGAAATGGGGCTTAGGGGCGATGAGCAGTTCTTC.

This chain links TRBV4-1 with TRBJ2-1; D call uncertain. CDR3 size: 16 residues. Germline assignment: CDR1 MGHRA and CDR2 YSYEKL. Trimming removed 4 bases at V and 0 bases at J, with 13 bases between. The CDR3 DNA is TGCGCCAGCAGCCGCCGCAGTGAGAGCTCCTACAATGAGCAGTTCTTC. Translating gives CASSRRSESSYNEQFF.

CDR3 sequence: CASRYEGNSYNEQFF. CDR3 bases: TGCGCCAGCAGGTATGAGGGCAACTCCTACAATGAGCAGTTCTTC. This rearrangement joins TRBV5-1 to TRBJ2-1; perhaps TRBD2 as D (5 bases). V lost 5 bases to trimming and J lost 0 bases, with 12 bases between them. Germline V gene sequence: CDR1 SGHRS, CDR2 YFSETQ. This CDR3 spans 15 amino acids. The full variable domain, rest sourced from reference TRBV5-1 and TRBJ2-1, is KAGVTQTPRYLIKTRGQQVTLSCSPISGHRSVSWYQQTPGQGLQFLFEYFSETQRNKGNFPGRFSGRQFSNSRSEMNVSTLELGDSALYLCASRYEGNSYNEQFFGPGTRLTVL.

This chain joins TRBV7-9 and TRBJ1-1, with a weak D call TRBD1 (6 bases). CDR3 length: 14 amino acids. Germline V gene data show CDR1 as SEHNR and CDR2 as FQNEAQ (reference sequence). The V gene lost 4 bases and the J gene lost 8 bases, with 17 bases spanning the gap. CDR3 coding DNA: TGTGCCAGCAGCTCAGGACAGAATCTCCTAGAAGCTTTCTTT. It yields the protein CASSSGQNLLEAFF.

The rearrangement uses TRBV12-3 or TRBV12-4 and TRBJ2-1, with a tentative D call TRBD2 (5 bases). CDR3 length: 13 amino acids. The germline V and J ends were trimmed by 2 bases and 8 bases, with 10 bases remaining between them. CDR3 bases: TGTGCCAGCAGTTTAATGTTCGGGGATGAGCAGTTCTTC. Translated, it gives CASSLMFGDEQFF.

This clone occurred once. The chain recombines TRBV6-4 with TRBJ2-3; 10 nucleotides match TRBD2. Germline assignment: CDR1 MRHNA and CDR2 SNTAGT. The CDR3 is made up of 15 amino acids. The junction had 7 bases not matched to a gene; V was cut back by 4 bases and J by 6 bases. The CDR3: CASSGVLAGPDTQYF. As DNA, the CDR3 is TGTGCCAGCAGTGGCGTACTAGCGGGACCCGATACGCAGTATTTT.

The chain has TRBV6-5 and TRBJ1-2; tentative D call: TRBD1 (6 bases). Per germline, CDR1 MNHEY and CDR2 SVGAGI. V was trimmed by 8 bases and J by 4 bases, leaving 14 bases between them. The CDR3 runs to 13 residues. Here the CDR3 reads CASSQGSGYGYTF. DNA for the CDR3: TGTGCCAGCTCACAGGGATCAGGCTATGGCTACACCTTC.

The genes are TRBV6-5 and TRBJ2-1; the D gene is possibly TRBD1 (5 bases). Germline lookup yields CDR1 MNHEY and CDR2 SVGAGI. The CDR3 has 13 residues. The V end was cut by 2 bases, the J end by 6 bases, with 8 bases between. The CDR3, as DNA: TGTGCCAGCAGTTACGTAGGGGCCAATGAGCAGTTCTTC. Protein: CASSYVGANEQFF.

V gene TRBV6-2 or TRBV6-3 combines with J gene TRBJ2-3, with 9 bases fitting TRBD2. Germline V gene data show CDR1 as MNHEY and CDR2 as SVGEGT. This CDR3 comprises 18 residues. The V segment lost 2 bases and the J segment 2 bases; nucleotides outside the gene matches: 11. This CDR3 reads CASSYPSHSGSFTDTQYF. The DNA of the CDR3 is TGTGCCAGCAGTTACCCCTCCCATAGCGGGAGTTTCACAGATACGCAGTATTTT.

The V and J genes are TRBV12-5 and TRBJ2-6, with D perhaps assigned TRBD1 or TRBD2 (5 bases each). The CDR3 is made up of 18 amino acids. CDR1 is LGHNT and CDR2 is FRNRAP in the germline V gene. The ends were cut back, 0 bases at V and 1 base at J, with 13 bases in the middle. The CDR3 DNA follows: TGTGCTAGTGGTTTGGTACTGGGACGGATGTCTGGGGCCAACGTCCTGACTTTC. This encodes CASGLVLGRMSGANVLTF.

J is TRBJ2-7 and V is TRBV5-1; D not certain. V lost 0 bases and J lost 3, with 7 bases in between. Germline V gene lookup returns CDR1 SGHRS and CDR2 YFSETQ. The CDR3 length is 13 residues. CDR3 sequence: CASSLVGNYEQYF. CDR3 nucleotide sequence: TGCGCCAGCAGCTTGGTGGGTAACTACGAGCAGTACTTC.

The rearrangement links TRBV19 to TRBJ2-2; 8 bases match TRBD1. This CDR3 contains 16 residues. V shed 2 bases and J 1 base; nucleotides not matched to a gene: 3. CDR1 and CDR2 (germline): LNHDA, SQIVND (reference sequence). The CDR3 sequence: CASSIQGAGNTGELFF. In nucleotides, the CDR3 is TGTGCCAGTAGTATACAGGGGGCCGGGAACACCGGGGAGCTGTTTTTT.

The chain links TRBV6-4 to TRBJ2-3; 8 bases fit TRBD2. Germline assignment: CDR1 MRHNA and CDR2 SNTAGT. Germline trimming cut 2 bases from V and 5 bases from J; bases unmatched to any gene: 18. This CDR3 is built from 19 residues. CDR3 loop: CASSDRDQAGASRGDTQYF. The CDR3 nucleotides are TGTGCCAGCAGTGACAGGGACCAAGCGGGAGCTTCCAGGGGAGATACGCAGTATTTT.

J is TRBJ2-1 and V is TRBV2, with TRBD1 matching 9 bases. Trimming cost V 6 bases and J 5 bases; bases outside gene matches: 8. CDR1 and CDR2 from the germline V gene are SNHLY and FYNNEI. The CDR3 is 15 residues long. CDR3 coding DNA: TGTGCCAGCAGAATCGGGACAGGGAAGGACAATGAGCAGTTCTTC. This translates into CASRIGTGKDNEQFF.

The genes are TRBV4-3 and TRBJ2-1, with 7 bases fitting TRBD2. After removal of 1 base from V and 4 bases from J, the junction contained 4 bases not matched to a gene. The CDR3 spans 15 residues. Germline V gives CDR1 LGHNA, CDR2 YSLEER. The CDR3 here is CASSQASSGYNEQFF. DNA of the CDR3: TGCGCCAGCAGCCAAGCGTCTAGCGGTTACAATGAGCAGTTCTTC.

The chain employs TRBV13 and TRBJ1-4; the D gene is possibly TRBD1 (5 bases). There are 15 residues in the CDR3. From germline, CDR1 is PRHDT and CDR2 FYEKMQ (reference sequence). Trimming removed 5 bases from V and 8 bases from J, with 18 bases in between. The CDR3 sequence: CASSPTRAAGEKLFF. In DNA form, the CDR3 reads TGTGCCAGCAGCCCGACGAGGGCAGCAGGGGAAAAACTGTTTTTT.

This chain's CDR3 is CASSSSTNEKLFF. Written as DNA, the CDR3 is TGTGCCAGCAGTTCGTCAACTAATGAAAAACTGTTTTTT. The chain combines TRBV27 with TRBJ1-4; D ambiguous. The CDR3 contains 13 residues. CDR1 and CDR2 (germline): MNHEY, SMNVEV (reference sequence). Between the trimmed V and J ends, which lost 4 bases and 0 bases, there was a span of 3 bases.